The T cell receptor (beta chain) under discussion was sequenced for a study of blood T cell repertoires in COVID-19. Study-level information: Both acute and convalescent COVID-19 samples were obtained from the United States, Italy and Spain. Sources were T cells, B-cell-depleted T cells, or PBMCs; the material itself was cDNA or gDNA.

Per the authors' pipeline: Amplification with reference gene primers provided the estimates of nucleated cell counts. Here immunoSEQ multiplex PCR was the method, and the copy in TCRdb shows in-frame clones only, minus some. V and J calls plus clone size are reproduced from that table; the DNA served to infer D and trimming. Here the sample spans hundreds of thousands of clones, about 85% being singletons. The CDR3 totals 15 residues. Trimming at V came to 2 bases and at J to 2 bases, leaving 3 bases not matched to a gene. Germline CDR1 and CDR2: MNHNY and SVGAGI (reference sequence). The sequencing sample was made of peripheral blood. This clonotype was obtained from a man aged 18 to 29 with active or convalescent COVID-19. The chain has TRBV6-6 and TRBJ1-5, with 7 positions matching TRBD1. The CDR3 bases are TGTGCCAGCAGTTACAAGGGGGCCGGCAATCAGCCCCAGCATTTT. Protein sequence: CASSYKGAGNQPQHF.